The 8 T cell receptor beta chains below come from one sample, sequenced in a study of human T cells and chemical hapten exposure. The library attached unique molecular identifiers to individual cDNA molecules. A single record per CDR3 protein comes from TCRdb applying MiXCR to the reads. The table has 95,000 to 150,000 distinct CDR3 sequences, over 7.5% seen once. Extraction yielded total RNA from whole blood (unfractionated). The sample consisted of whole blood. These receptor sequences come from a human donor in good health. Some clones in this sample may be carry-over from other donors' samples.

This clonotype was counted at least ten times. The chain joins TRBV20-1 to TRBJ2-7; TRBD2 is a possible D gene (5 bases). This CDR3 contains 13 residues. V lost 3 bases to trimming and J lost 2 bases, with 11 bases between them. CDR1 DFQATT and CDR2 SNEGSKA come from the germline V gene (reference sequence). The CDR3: CSASRREPYEQYF. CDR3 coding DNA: TGCAGTGCTAGTCGTCGGGAACCCTACGAGCAGTACTTC.

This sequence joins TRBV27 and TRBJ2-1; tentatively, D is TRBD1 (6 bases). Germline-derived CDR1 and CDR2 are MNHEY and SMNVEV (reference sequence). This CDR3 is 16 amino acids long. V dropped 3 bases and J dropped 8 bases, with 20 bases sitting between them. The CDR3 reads CASSLTSGEGVDEQFF. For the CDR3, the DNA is TGTGCCAGCAGTTTGACATCAGGGGAAGGGGTCGATGAGCAGTTCTTC.

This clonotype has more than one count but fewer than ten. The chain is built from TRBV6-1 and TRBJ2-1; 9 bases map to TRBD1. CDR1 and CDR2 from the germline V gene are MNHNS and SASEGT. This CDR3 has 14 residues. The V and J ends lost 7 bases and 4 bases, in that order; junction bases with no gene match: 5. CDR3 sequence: CASTRQGVYNEQFF. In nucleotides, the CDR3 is TGTGCCAGCACCAGACAGGGGGTATACAATGAGCAGTTCTTC.

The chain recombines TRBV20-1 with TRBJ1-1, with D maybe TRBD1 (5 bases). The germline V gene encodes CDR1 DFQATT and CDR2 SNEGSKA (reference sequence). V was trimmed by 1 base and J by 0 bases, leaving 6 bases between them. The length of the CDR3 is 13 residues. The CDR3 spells CSARGQMNTEAFF. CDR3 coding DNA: TGCAGTGCTAGAGGACAGATGAACACTGAAGCTTTCTTT.

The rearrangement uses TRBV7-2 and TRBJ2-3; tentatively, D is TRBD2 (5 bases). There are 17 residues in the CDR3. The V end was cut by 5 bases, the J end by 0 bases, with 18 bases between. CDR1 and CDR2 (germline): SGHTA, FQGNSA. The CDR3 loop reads CASSRQSSVSSTDTQYF. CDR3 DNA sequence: TGTGCCAGCAGCCGGCAGAGTAGCGTTTCCAGCACAGATACGCAGTATTTT.

DNA for the CDR3: TGTGCCAGCACTAACCCGGGGGGTCGGGTCGAAAAACTGTTTTTT. It translates to CASTNPGGRVEKLFF. The J gene is TRBJ1-4, the V gene TRBV11-2; D is possibly TRBD1 (5 bases). With 7 bases removed from V and 8 bases from J, the gap between germline ends came to 20 bases. Germline loops: CDR1 SGHAT, CDR2 FQNNGV. The CDR3 sequence is 15 residues long.

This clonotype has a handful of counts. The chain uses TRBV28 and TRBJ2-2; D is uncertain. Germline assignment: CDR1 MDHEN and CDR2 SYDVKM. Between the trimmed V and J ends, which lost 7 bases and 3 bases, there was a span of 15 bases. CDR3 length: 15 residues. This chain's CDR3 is CASIQSLEDTGELFF. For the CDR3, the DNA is TGTGCCAGCATACAATCGCTCGAGGACACCGGGGAGCTGTTTTTT.

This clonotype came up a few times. CDR3 in amino acids: CASSLEGTGVKNYGYTF. The CDR3 DNA sequence: TGTGCCAGCAGCTTAGAAGGGACAGGGGTCAAAAACTATGGCTACACCTTC. The chain joins TRBV7-9 to TRBJ1-2; TRBD1 aligns across 10 bases. Germline V gene data show CDR1 as SEHNR and CDR2 as FQNEAQ (reference sequence). The CDR3 length is 17 residues. With 1 base clipped from V and 2 bases from J, the junction kept 7 bases outside the gene matches.